Below are 15 T cell receptor beta chains sequenced from a single sample in a study of CD8+CD57+ T cells in acquired aplastic anemia. The TCR beta profiling, which covered VDJ combination and CDR3 sequence, was carried out using genomic DNA as the template. One entry per CDR3 protein, called by TCRdb with MiXCR from the reads. The sample lists about 150,000 distinct CDR3 sequences, around half occurring once. All sequencing subjects had displayed CD8+CD57+ cell expansion on flow cytometry. Sequencing was performed on sorted CD4+, CD8+, or CD8+CD57+ T cells (not recorded which) from PBMCs. Receptors originate from a human donor with aplastic anemia.

There are a few counts of this clonotype. This CDR3 is missing its conserved last phenylalanine or tryptophan, likely due to a read error. This rearrangement joins TRBV11-1 to TRBJ2-1; possibly TRBD2 for D (5 bases). CDR3 length: 16 residues. Germline values: CDR1 SGHAT, CDR2 FQDESV (reference sequence). Trimming removed 0 bases from V and 3 bases from J, with 12 bases in between. CDR3 bases: TGTGCCAGCAGCTTAGCGCGGGCAGGCATCTACAATGAGCAGTTCCTC. This encodes CASSLARAGIYNEQFL.

CDR3 in amino acids: CASSSGSNYGYTF. In DNA form, the CDR3 reads TGTGCCAGCAGCTCGGGATCTAACTATGGCTACACCTTC. The rearrangement uses TRBV7-2 and TRBJ1-2, with D unresolved. With 4 bases removed from V and 0 bases from J, the gap between germline ends came to 6 bases. CDR3 size: 13 residues. Looked up from germline, CDR1 is SGHTA and CDR2 is FQGNSA.

The V call is TRBV2, the J call TRBJ1-2; D gene unclear. The V and J ends lost 2 bases and 4 bases respectively, with 8 bases between them. From germline, CDR1 is SNHLY and CDR2 FYNNEI. The CDR3 runs 13 residues. The DNA of the CDR3 is TGTGCCAGCAGTGAAAGGCAGGTCTATGGCTACACCTTC. It specifies CASSERQVYGYTF.

The V and J genes are TRBV2 and TRBJ2-2; the D call may be TRBD1 or TRBD2 (5 bases each). CDR1 and CDR2 (germline): SNHLY, FYNNEI. CDR3 length: 13 residues. The V gene lost 6 bases and the J gene lost 4 bases, with 9 bases spanning the gap. CDR3 sequence reads: CASRGRGTGELFF. CDR3 coding DNA: TGTGCCAGCAGGGGACGGGGCACCGGGGAGCTGTTTTTT.

The V gene is TRBV20-1, the J gene TRBJ1-1; D not resolved. Trimming cost V 1 base and J 3 bases, with 6 bases left between them. Germline loops: CDR1 DFQATT, CDR2 SNEGSKA (reference sequence). The CDR3 is made up of 12 amino acids. CDR3 DNA: TGCAGTGCTAGAGTCAGCGACACTGAAGCTTTCTTT. This translates into CSARVSDTEAFF.

A word on this clonotype: Germline and junction disagree at one end, which may indicate a read error. The chain joins TRBV10-3 to TRBJ2-2; D is possibly TRBD1 or TRBD2 (5 bases each). Germline V gene lookup returns CDR1 ENHRY and CDR2 SYGVKD. The CDR3 runs to 15 residues. CDR3 DNA sequence: TGTGCCATCAGGGCGAGACAGACGAACACCGGGGAGCTGTTTTTC. This translates into CAIRARQTNTGELFF.

This clonotype was counted a single time. The CDR3 DNA reads TGTGCCAGCATTCAACGAGACGGACGGCGCAATCAGCCCCAGCATTTT. Its protein product is CASIQRDGRRNQPQHF. J is TRBJ1-5 and V is TRBV6-1; no reliable D call. The germline CDR1 and CDR2 sequences are MNHNS and SASEGT. V lost 7 bases, J lost 2 bases, and 18 bases lay in between. The CDR3 has 16 residues.

V usage is TRBV29-1 and J usage is TRBJ1-2, with 9 bases fitting TRBD1. The germline CDR1 and CDR2 sequences are SQVTM and ANQGSEA. The CDR3 extends over 17 amino acids. V shed 3 bases, J shed 2 bases, and the junction held 13 bases outside the gene matches. The CDR3 sequence is CSVEGRNRDRENYGYTF. The CDR3 DNA is TGCAGCGTTGAGGGGAGAAACCGGGACAGGGAAAACTATGGCTACACCTTC. The whole variable domain, remainder taken from reference TRBV29-1 and TRBJ1-2, is SAVISQKPSRDICQRGTSLTIQCQVDSQVTMMFWYRQQPGQSLTLIATANQGSEATYESGFVIDKFPISRPNLTFSTLTVSNMSPEDSSIYLCSVEGRNRDRENYGYTFGSGTRLTVV.

The table lists this clonotype with many counts. The rearrangement links TRBV9 to TRBJ2-3; 8 bases align to TRBD1. V was clipped by 4 bases and J by 0 bases; unmatched bases: 7. The CDR3 consists of 16 residues. Germline loops: CDR1 SGDLS, CDR2 YYNGEE. In DNA form, the CDR3 reads TGTGCCAGCAGCTTACGACAGGGGATTAGCACAGATACGCAGTATTTT. It is translated as CASSLRQGISTDTQYF.

The chain couples TRBV10-3 to TRBJ1-5; D not resolved. Germline-derived CDR1 and CDR2 are ENHRY and SYGVKD. CDR3 size: 17 residues. The V gene lost 2 bases and the J gene lost 3 bases, with 17 bases spanning the gap. Here the CDR3 reads CAISEKRTSGDNQPQHF. Written as DNA, the CDR3 is TGTGCCATCAGTGAGAAGAGGACTAGCGGAGACAATCAGCCCCAGCATTTT.

V and J are TRBV7-3 and TRBJ2-5; 8 nucleotides line up with TRBD2. Germline CDR1 is SGHTA and CDR2 is FQGTGA. The CDR3 extends over 16 amino acids. Trimming cost V 5 bases and J 7 bases; bases outside gene matches: 15. Here the CDR3 reads CASSPQVPGGRGTQYF. The CDR3 bases are TGTGCCAGCAGCCCCCAGGTCCCGGGGGGGAGAGGGACCCAGTACTTC.

This clonotype was counted many times. The chain recombines TRBV5-1 with TRBJ2-1; perhaps TRBD1 as D (7 bases). V was shortened by 1 base and J by 6 bases, with 17 bases between the two germline ends. The germline V gene encodes CDR1 SGHRS and CDR2 YFSETQ. The CDR3 loop spans 16 amino acids. CDR3 sequence reads: CASSLIGTVEGNEQFF. CDR3 coding DNA: TGCGCCAGCAGCTTGATTGGGACAGTGGAGGGCAATGAGCAGTTCTTC. Full variable domain (rest looked up from reference TRBV5-1 and TRBJ2-1): KAGVTQTPRYLIKTRGQQVTLSCSPISGHRSVSWYQQTPGQGLQFLFEYFSETQRNKGNFPGRFSGRQFSNSRSEMNVSTLELGDSALYLCASSLIGTVEGNEQFFGPGTRLTVL.

This clonotype turned up a few times. The V call is TRBV19, the J call TRBJ1-2; TRBD1 matches 8 bases. V lost 3 bases, J lost 5 bases, and 8 bases stayed unmatched. Per the germline V gene, CDR1 is LNHDA and CDR2 is SQIVND (reference sequence). The CDR3 has 15 residues. The CDR3 DNA sequence: TGTGCCAGTAGTATTGCAGGGGGCGCGGAATATGGCTACACCTTC. Protein sequence: CASSIAGGAEYGYTF.

V usage is TRBV10-3 and J usage is TRBJ1-6; D not certain. Per germline, CDR1 ENHRY and CDR2 SYGVKD. The CDR3 is made up of 14 amino acids. V lost 0 bases, J lost 7 bases, and 7 bases lay in between. The CDR3 protein is CAISESTANSPLHF. The CDR3 nucleotides read TGTGCCATCAGTGAGTCGACTGCGAATTCACCCCTCCACTTT.

This clonotype has only one observation. The chain uses TRBV15 and TRBJ2-7; no definite D call. The CDR3 spans 13 residues. Looked up from germline, CDR1 is LNHNV and CDR2 is YYDKDF (reference sequence). V gave up 0 bases and J gave up 2 bases, with 5 bases separating them. CDR3 nucleotides: TGTGCCACCAGCAGAGATCAGACCTACGAGCAGTACGTC. Translation gives CATSRDQTYEQYV.